Listed here are 10 T cell receptor beta chains from one sample, sequenced in a study of identical twins. From the 5' RACE reads, TCRdb called clonotypes with MiXCR, one entry per CDR3 protein. The data show 300,000 to 400,000 distinct CDR3 sequences, around 12% seen once. These sequences were also reported in another study, on yellow fever vaccine responses in identical twins.

Sample: CD8+ T cells sorted from blood. The receptors were sampled from a woman between 18 and 29 years old in good health.

The chain recombines TRBV27 with TRBJ2-5, with a weak D call TRBD2 (6 bases). V lost 0 bases, J lost 5 bases, and 13 bases lay in between. Germline CDR1 reads MNHEY; CDR2 reads SMNVEV (reference sequence). The CDR3 is made up of 15 amino acids. The CDR3 loop is CASSLSGTPRETQYF. Written as DNA, the CDR3 is TGTGCCAGCAGTTTATCGGGGACTCCTCGGGAGACCCAGTACTTC.

This clonotype came up many times. V gene TRBV4-1 combines with J gene TRBJ1-1; D is uncertain. The V end lost 0 bases, the J end lost 5 bases, and 10 bases lay between the germline ends. The CDR3 has 14 amino acids. Germline CDR1 MGHRA, CDR2 YSYEKL. In nucleotides, the CDR3 is TGCGCCAGCAGCCAAGACACTTGGGGAACTGAAGCTTTCTTT. This gives the protein CASSQDTWGTEAFF.

This clonotype was observed many times. V gene TRBV29-1 combines with J gene TRBJ2-3, with TRBD2 matching 7 bases. The V gene's germline CDR1 is SQVTM and CDR2 ANQGSEA. V shed 7 bases, J shed 0 bases, and the junction held 4 bases outside the gene matches. The CDR3 runs to 13 residues. Written as DNA, the CDR3 is TGCAGCGCCAGCGGGACTAGCACAGATACGCAGTATTTT. This translates into CSASGTSTDTQYF.

This clonotype appeared a few times. The rearrangement uses TRBV27 and TRBJ2-3; D is ambiguous. Germline CDR1 reads MNHEY; CDR2 reads SMNVEV (reference sequence). The CDR3 has 12 amino acids. V was cut by 5 bases and J by 6 bases, with 9 bases left in between. The CDR3 sequence: CASSAMGDTQYF. CDR3 DNA: TGTGCCAGCAGTGCTATGGGGGATACGCAGTATTTT.

The CDR3 DNA sequence: TGCAGTGCTAGAGGGACTACACACTACGAGCAGTACTTC. Amino acids: CSARGTTHYEQYF. The chain employs TRBV20-1 and TRBJ2-7, with a weak D call TRBD2 (6 bases). The ends were cut back, 1 base at V and 3 bases at J, with 10 bases in the middle. This CDR3 contains 13 residues. Germline CDR1 reads DFQATT; CDR2 reads SNEGSKA (reference sequence).

J is TRBJ2-7 and V is TRBV29-1; 7 positions match TRBD1. Germline V gives CDR1 SQVTM, CDR2 ANQGSEA. The CDR3 loop spans 13 amino acids. The junction had 3 bases not matched to a gene; V was cut back by 1 base and J by 3 bases. In nucleotides, the CDR3 is TGCAGCGTTGAAGGGGGACAGTACTACGAGCAGTACTTC. Protein product: CSVEGGQYYEQYF.

The V call is TRBV20-1, the J call TRBJ1-1; 10 bases fit TRBD1. Germline trimming cut 6 bases from V and 4 bases from J; bases unmatched to any gene: 5. The CDR3 sequence is 13 residues long. Germline V gene sequence: CDR1 DFQATT, CDR2 SNEGSKA (reference sequence). The CDR3 here is CSARGQGFTEAFF. CDR3 coding DNA: TGCAGTGCGAGGGGACAGGGGTTCACTGAAGCTTTCTTT.

This clonotype appeared a few times. The V and J genes are TRBV5-8 and TRBJ1-5; D is perhaps TRBD1 (6 bases). V gave up 1 base and J gave up 1 base, with 9 bases separating them. The CDR3 sequence is 15 residues long. The germline V gene encodes CDR1 SGHTS and CDR2 YDEGEE. The CDR3, as DNA: TGTGCCAGCAGCTTGAGGGACACAAGCAATCAGCCCCAGCATTTT. Residues: CASSLRDTSNQPQHF.

This clonotype turned up a few times. The J gene is TRBJ1-6, the V gene TRBV15; TRBD1 agrees at 10 bases. The CDR3 is 16 residues long. Germline V gives CDR1 LNHNV, CDR2 YYDKDF (reference sequence). V lost 3 bases to trimming and J lost 9 bases; unmatched junction nucleotides: 8. CDR3 protein: CATSRPDRGFASPLHF. The CDR3 DNA reads as TGTGCCACCAGCAGGCCGGACAGGGGGTTCGCTTCACCCCTCCACTTT.

This rearrangement joins TRBV27 to TRBJ1-6; D is unclear. Germline CDR1 and CDR2: MNHEY and SMNVEV (reference sequence). The CDR3 is 12 residues long. V was pared by 5 bases and J by 7 bases, with 6 bases between. The CDR3: CASSRYNSPLHF. The CDR3 nucleotides read TGTGCCAGCAGTCGGTACAATTCACCCCTCCACTTT.